These 18 T cell receptor beta chains were all obtained from the same sample, sequenced in a study of cytomegalovirus exposure and HLA in healthy donors. The PCR contained 60 Vbeta and 13 Jbeta primers. The protocol was immunoSEQ multiplex PCR, while the TCRdb copy is restricted to in-frame clones and leaves out a portion. This sample's table reports under 150,000 clones. Sequences were obtained from PBMCs. The origin of the receptors is a man aged 35 to 55 in good health and CMV-seronegative.

V is TRBV10-3 and J is TRBJ1-2, with D uncertain. CDR1 ENHRY and CDR2 SYGVKD come from the germline V gene. The CDR3 consists of 15 residues. The germline V and J ends were trimmed by 7 bases and 5 bases, with 20 bases remaining between them. The CDR3 DNA reads as TGTGCCATCAATCCTGGGCTACAAGGAGGGTATGGCTACACCTTC. Translated: CAINPGLQGGYGYTF.

The chain is built from TRBV6-5 and TRBJ2-5; no clear D. Looked up from germline, CDR1 is MNHEY and CDR2 is SVGAGI. This CDR3 contains 13 residues. The germline V and J ends were trimmed by 2 bases and 4 bases, with 8 bases remaining between them. The CDR3 loop is CASSYRVRETQYF. The CDR3 nucleotides are TGTGCCAGCAGTTACAGAGTAAGAGAGACCCAGTACTTC.

The chain couples TRBV9 to TRBJ2-3, with D unclear. Trimming cost V 4 bases and J 5 bases, with 5 bases left between them. Germline V gene sequence: CDR1 SGDLS, CDR2 YYNGEE. The CDR3 extends over 11 amino acids. The CDR3 protein is CASSSRDTQYF. CDR3 bases: TGTGCCAGCAGCTCTAGAGATACGCAGTATTTT.

This chain uses TRBV7-2 with TRBJ1-1; weak D call: TRBD1 (6 bases). Germline V gene lookup returns CDR1 SGHTA and CDR2 FQGNSA. This CDR3 spans 15 amino acids. Trimming removed 5 bases from V and 1 base from J, with 14 bases in between. The CDR3 DNA reads as TGTGCCAGCAGCCCCCGACAGGTTCCGAACACTGAAGCTTTCTTT. Protein: CASSPRQVPNTEAFF.

The chain carries TRBV28 and TRBJ2-3; D might be TRBD2 (6 bases). The germline V gene has CDR1 MDHEN and CDR2 SYDVKM. This CDR3 region has 17 residues. V was trimmed by 5 bases and J by 2 bases, leaving 20 bases between them. The CDR3, as DNA: TGTGCCAGCAGTATCCTGCGGGGTTCTTCCCCCACAGATACGCAGTATTTT. Protein sequence: CASSILRGSSPTDTQYF.

This chain joins TRBV5-4 and TRBJ2-6; D might be TRBD2 (7 bases). CDR1 is SGHNT, CDR2 YYREEE, per germline (reference sequence). V lost 0 bases and J lost 3, with 10 bases in between. The CDR3 has 16 amino acids. CDR3: CASSLGGGGGANVLTF. The CDR3, as DNA: TGTGCCAGCAGCTTGGGCGGGGGCGGTGGGGCCAACGTCCTGACTTTC. Variable domain in full (rest from reference TRBV5-4 and TRBJ2-6): ETGVTQSPTHLIKTRGQQVTLRCSSQSGHNTVSWYQQALGQGPQFIFQYYREEENGRGNFPPRFSGLQFPNYSSELNVNALELDDSALYLCASSLGGGGGANVLTFGAGSRLTVL.

The chain carries TRBV6-4 and TRBJ2-2, with 9 positions matching TRBD2. Trimming took 9 bases from V and 4 from J; bases not matched to a gene: 9. The length of the CDR3 is 15 residues. Germline assignment: CDR1 MRHNA and CDR2 SNTAGT. CDR3 coding DNA: TGTGCCAGTTCAACGCTAGCGGGGAGCACCGGGGAGCTGTTTTTT. Translated: CASSTLAGSTGELFF.

V gene TRBV6-4 combines with J gene TRBJ2-2; D unresolved. Germline values: CDR1 MRHNA, CDR2 SNTAGT. Trimming removed 0 bases at V and 5 bases at J, with 7 bases between. The CDR3 spans 14 residues. CDR3 nucleotide sequence: TGTGCCAGCAGTGACTCGGCGGAGACCGGGGAGCTGTTTTTT. It encodes CASSDSAETGELFF.

This sequence joins TRBV5-6 and TRBJ1-3; D perhaps matches TRBD1 (5 bases). V was trimmed by 4 bases and J by 2 bases, leaving 13 bases between them. Germline V gives CDR1 SGHDT, CDR2 YYEEEE. This CDR3 has 15 amino acids. This CDR3 reads CASSQGAGAGNTIYF. The CDR3 region has the DNA TGTGCCAGCAGCCAAGGGGCGGGGGCTGGAAACACCATATATTTT.

This chain links TRBV9 with TRBJ1-2; unclear D gene. The V and J ends lost 4 bases and 1 base respectively, with 11 bases between them. Germline CDR1 and CDR2: SGDLS and YYNGEE. This CDR3 has 14 amino acids. CDR3 coding DNA: TGTGCCAGCAGCAACAGCGGATTTAACTATGGCTACACCTTC. The encoded protein is CASSNSGFNYGYTF. The full variable domain, with the rest looked up from reference TRBV9 and TRBJ1-2, is DSGVTQTPKHLITATGQRVTLRCSPRSGDLSVYWYQQSLDQGLQFLIQYYNGEERAKGNILERFSAQQFPDLHSELNLSSLELGDSALYFCASSNSGFNYGYTFGSGTRLTVV.

The genes are TRBV10-3 and TRBJ2-2; TRBD2 is a possible D gene (5 bases). Germline values: CDR1 ENHRY, CDR2 SYGVKD. Trimming stripped 6 bases from V and 3 bases from J, with 11 bases between. The CDR3 consists of 14 residues. CDR3 DNA sequence: TGTGCCATCAGACGGGGTGCCGACACCGGGGAGCTGTTTTTT. It codes for CAIRRGADTGELFF.

This chain connects TRBV18 to TRBJ2-7, with a weak D call TRBD2 (5 bases). This CDR3 has 13 amino acids. V lost 4 bases and J 0 bases, leaving 7 bases between the germline ends. Germline lookup yields CDR1 KGHSH and CDR2 LQKENI. The CDR3 loop reads CASSQTSSYEQYF. CDR3 DNA: TGTGCCAGCTCACAAACTAGCTCCTACGAGCAGTACTTC.

The genes are TRBV6-5 and TRBJ1-2; TRBD1 might be the D (6 bases). V was trimmed by 0 bases and J by 5 bases, leaving 10 bases between them. This CDR3 is 14 amino acids long. The V gene's germline CDR1 is MNHEY and CDR2 SVGAGI. CDR3 protein: CASSYSPQGYGYTF. The CDR3 nucleotides are TGTGCCAGCAGTTACTCTCCACAGGGTTATGGCTACACCTTC.

The chain carries TRBV10-3 and TRBJ2-7; D gene unclear. The V gene lost 4 bases and the J gene lost 6 bases, with 16 bases spanning the gap. From germline, CDR1 is ENHRY and CDR2 SYGVKD. This CDR3 spans 14 amino acids. CDR3 DNA: TGTGCCATCAGTGGTACGAATACGGGTATCGAGCAGTACTTC. This sequence encodes CAISGTNTGIEQYF.

The chain has TRBV6-5 and TRBJ1-4; TRBD1 matches at 8 bases. Germline V gene sequence: CDR1 MNHEY, CDR2 SVGAGI. With V trimmed by 6 bases and J by 6 bases, 6 bases remained unmatched. The CDR3 extends over 14 amino acids. CDR3 sequence reads: CASRGTGGYEKLFF. DNA of the CDR3: TGTGCCAGCAGGGGAACAGGGGGGTATGAAAAACTGTTTTTT.

The rearrangement links TRBV4-3 to TRBJ2-7, with a possible D match to TRBD1 (5 bases). Per germline, CDR1 LGHNA and CDR2 YSLEER. Trimming took 1 base from V and 4 from J, leaving 14 bases between them. This CDR3 comprises 15 residues. The CDR3 DNA sequence: TGCGCCAGCAGCCAAGGGTTAGCAGGGATGTACGAGCAGTACTTC. Translation: CASSQGLAGMYEQYF.

V is TRBV28 and J is TRBJ2-1, with 14 nucleotides matching TRBD2. This CDR3 comprises 18 residues. The germline V gene has CDR1 MDHEN and CDR2 SYDVKM. J gave up 7 bases and V 2 bases, and 10 bases lay outside the gene matches. This CDR3 is CASSLRLAGGNPTNEQFF. CDR3 nucleotides: TGTGCCAGCAGTTTACGACTAGCGGGGGGGAACCCGACGAATGAGCAGTTCTTC.

The chain uses TRBV10-3 and TRBJ1-1; TRBD1 is a possible D gene (6 bases). V lost 4 bases to trimming and J lost 6 bases, with 18 bases between them. This CDR3 spans 15 amino acids. Germline V gives CDR1 ENHRY, CDR2 SYGVKD. CDR3 in amino acids: CAISAAGGGYAEAFF. As DNA, the CDR3 is TGTGCCATCAGTGCTGCGGGGGGCGGTTACGCTGAAGCTTTCTTT.